This T cell receptor beta chain was observed in a study of CD8+ T cells in alopecia areata listed by TCRdb under 2018. Study-level background: Treated patients were enrolled in an open-label pilot trial of oral tofacitinib at 5 to 10 mg twice daily for moderate-to-severe alopecia areata. Tofacitinib was given for 6 to 18 months, followed by 6 months of follow-up off drug to assess delayed response and recurrence. The study used high-throughput TCRbeta sequencing to examine T cell clonal expansion in alopecia areata, in both the C3H/HeJ mouse model and human patients. In humans, TCRbeta sequencing was performed on scalp tissue and on sorted CD4+ and CD8+ peripheral blood T cells from healthy controls and from patients with patchy or totalis/universalis alopecia areata. Biopsies were taken from tofacitinib-treated patients at baseline and again at 4 and 24 weeks into treatment, and several of those patients also had a later scalp biopsy. Clonality in the scalp was compared among normal scalp (n=4), patchy alopecia areata scalp (n=8), and alopecia totalis/universalis scalp (n=8). RNA was extracted with the PAXgene miRNA kit for fixed scalp, the miRNeasy kit for PBMCs, and the RNeasy kit for mouse skin. Amplification of TCRbeta CDR3 regions was done by immunoSEQ multiplex PCR using 35 Vbeta forward primers and 13 Jbeta reverse primers.

The time point tag for this specimen amounts to: baseline before oral tofacitinib. Peripheral blood and lesional scalp punch biopsies were obtained from patients with alopecia areata. PBMCs were isolated by density centrifugation and stained for CD3, CD4 and CD8, and CD4+ and CD8+ T cells were sorted on a FACSAria. About this clone itself: Its target antigen remains unknown. No much larger clonotype is one base removed from it; base qualities were not supplied.

Based on the germline V gene, the CDR1 and CDR2 sequences are MNHEY and SVGAGI. Measured from the cysteine to the phenylalanine, the CDR3 is 14 residues long. Solely the CDR3 DNA is kept, with 42 bases framed from the first base. The trim is 0 bases for V and 0 bases for J, with a gap of 5 bases between the germline ends. Library prep was done by the immunoSEQ multiplex PCR assay. For TCR sequencing, RNA was extracted from every sample and reverse transcribed into cDNA to serve as template. SuperScript III was used to make first-strand cDNA, primed with a 2:1 mix of oligo-dT and random hexamers. Amplification bias was assessed with a synthetic immune receptor repertoire, and residual bias was removed computationally. On the authors' methods: Raw reads were preprocessed to remove errors, and CDR3 was defined by IMGT conventions from the conserved cysteine to phenylalanine. Clonality was computed by normalizing Shannon entropy by log2 of the number of productive unique TCRs and subtracting the result from 1. Whether scalp clones were CD4 or CD8 was inferred by matching scalp TCRbeta sequences against CD4 and CD8 repertoires sorted from blood. In TCRdb, the immuneACCESS table is reduced to in-frame sequences with V and J assigned. These tables do not hold every clone; where another copy was compared, an unresolved V gene accounts for under half, and the others remain unexplained. That table is the source of V, J and clone size, and D and trimming were worked out from the DNA. Across this sample there are 150,000 to 160,000 clones, with more than 45% seen only once. The top ten constitute roughly a fifth of the sample.

Study-wide findings and limitations: Compared with normal scalp, lesional scalp had higher clonality and more expanded CD8+ clones, particularly in alopecia totalis/universalis, a pattern that suggests antigenic drive. TCR sequences shared between patients were less clear than in mice, possibly partly because of HLA diversity in the patient population. Resident alphabeta T cells in normal human skin are also sequenced, complicating scalp TCR repertoire analysis, unlike mouse skin dominated by gammadelta T cells.

The sample was CD8+ T cells sorted from blood, taken at week 0. This TCR came from a human donor with alopecia areata. Rearrangement joined TRBV6-5 to TRBJ1-2, with the D segment identity uncertain. The DNA sequence is TGTGCCAGCAGTTACTCGCGGACTAACTATGGCTACACCTTC. Its protein reads: CASSYSRTNYGYTF.